A selection of T cell receptor beta chains follows, all from one sample in a study of lymphopenia after photon versus proton radiotherapy. TCRdb's table, derived via immunoSEQ multiplex PCR, lists solely in-frame clones and lacks some. Counted here are under 70,000 clones, 80% to 95% occurring once; the ten biggest clones make up about 2%. The source was peripheral blood, collected from a patient treated with photon-based radiotherapy. These receptors all stem from a woman aged 40 to 55 with cholangiocarcinoma. Each CDR3 is given with its conserved first and last residue.

V gene,J gene,CDR3 protein
TRBV7-9,TRBJ1-6,CASSLEGHSNSPLHF
TRBV7-3,TRBJ2-1,CASSLTRTNEQFF
TRBV7-3,TRBJ2-1,CASSLTGGIKAYNEQFF
TRBV9,TRBJ2-3,CASSAPGAGLAGGLTDTQYF
TRBV28,TRBJ2-6,CASWAPRGTTRSGANVLTF
TRBV20-1,TRBJ1-1,CSADRGTEAFF
TRBV11-1,TRBJ2-1,CASSLRRFPGGEQFF
TRBV27,TRBJ2-3,CASSTSWSTDTQYF
TRBV28,TRBJ1-2,CASSSPYGREGYTF
TRBV4-1,TRBJ2-3,CASSQDRAFNREYYTDTQYF
TRBV7-8,TRBJ1-1,CASSFGTAEAFF
TRBV9,TRBJ2-1,CASSVDDRGTYNEQFF
TRBV14,TRBJ1-1,CASSQVRPSFARPTEAFF
TRBV6-5,NA,CASSHTGQGYEQYF
TRBV5-8,TRBJ2-2,CASSARDFYTGELFF
TRBV6-6,TRBJ1-6,CAGGGASYNSPLHF
TRBV16,TRBJ1-6,CASSQSGLTGQGRF
TRBV7-6,TRBJ2-7,CASSLDPTGTHEQYF
TRBV30,TRBJ2-7,CAWSVRGRLREQYF
TRBV11-2,TRBJ2-7,CASIRTSGGSYEQYF
TRBV27,TRBJ2-7,CASSLQGVVSEQYF
TRBV28,TRBJ1-4,CASSLIGQREEKLFF
TRBV4-2,TRBJ2-1,CASSQGGETSGRNEQFF
TRBV5-1,TRBJ2-7,CASSLGSAVLYEQYF
TRBV19,TRBJ1-1,CASSDRRSMNTEAFF
TRBV30,TRBJ2-5,CAWRPGLAGKETQYF
TRBV18,TRBJ1-1,CASSPPKLGRNTEAFF
TRBV6-5,TRBJ2-1,CASSLGHPSQNEQFF
TRBV7-2,TRBJ2-1,CASSTDRGPPVYNEQFF
TRBV7-3,TRBJ2-1,CASSWGTGSYNEQFF
TRBV7-9,TRBJ1-2,CASSPHDRVYGYTF
TRBV25-1,TRBJ1-4,CASRRGTNEKLFF
TRBV5-1,TRBJ2-1,CASSGGTRDNEQFF
TRBV7-8,TRBJ2-3,CASSKLAGGSTDTQYF
TRBV4-1,TRBJ2-1,CASSQGRGTGDNEQFF
TRBV10-2,TRBJ2-7,CASKFSGSDEQYF
TRBV7-8,TRBJ2-1,CASSLGQGFNNEQFF
TRBV7-7,TRBJ2-1,CASSLAASGGPNEQFF
TRBV20-1,TRBJ2-3,CSVAVDTQYF
TRBV28,TRBJ1-5,CASRGADSGDQPQHF
TRBV27,TRBJ2-6,CASSLMRTGANVLTF
TRBV11-3,TRBJ2-7,CASSLDAGNTYEQYF
TRBV13,TRBJ2-7,CASSLGTGHPGLEYF
TRBV28,TRBJ2-1,CASTWGLGYNEQFF
TRBV27,TRBJ1-4,CASSLGSSGKLFF
TRBV29-1,TRBJ2-5,CSVVGAIQETQYF
TRBV7-8,TRBJ2-2,CASSSKILAGVGTGELFF
TRBV6-5,TRBJ2-1,CASSFEGQGKNEQFF
TRBV5-1,TRBJ2-2,CASNWGAGELFF
TRBV7-8,TRBJ1-4,CASSSGFNEKLFF
TRBV2,TRBJ1-2,CASRPGQKDGYTF
TRBV4-2,TRBJ1-4,CASSQEWQATNEKLFF
TRBV5-5,TRBJ1-4,CASSFEGQSPLKLFF
TRBV5-5,TRBJ1-1,CASSTRDSNTEAFF
TRBV4-1,TRBJ2-7,CASSQEPGTGGTYEQYF
TRBV19,TRBJ1-2,CASRTAAVHYGYTF
TRBV7-2,TRBJ1-4,CASSPGLGTGNEKLFF
TRBV9,TRBJ1-4,CASSDGHEKLFF
TRBV5-6,TRBJ2-7,CASSSDRAAYEQYF